This TCR beta chain was sequenced for a study of T cell changes during pregnancy in multiple sclerosis. There are 19 residues in the CDR3. The assay was immunoSEQ multiplex PCR, and TCRdb's table has in-frame clones only and misses some. The sample lists about 38,000 clones, 85% to 90% occurring once. The J gene is TRBJ2-3, the V gene TRBV21-1; the table's D call TRBD2 went unverified against the DNA. TRBV21-1 is shown as a pseudogene. The starting material was CD8+ T cells from peripheral blood mononuclear cells, obtained in the third trimester of pregnancy. The source of this sequence is a female donor with multiple sclerosis, enrolled in a pregnancy study. CDR3 DNA: TGTGCCAGCAGCAAAGGTCAGACTAGCGGGGGGAAAATCACAGATACGCAGTATTTT. It translates to CASSKGQTSGGKITDTQYF.